These 14 T cell receptor beta chains were all obtained from the same sample, sequenced in a study of shared clonotypes between healthy human individuals. Sequencing was performed with immunoSEQ multiplex PCR; in TCRdb, only in-frame clones are kept and a portion is missing. The repertoire holds a few million clones, approximately 93% seen once, with about 0.39% in the top ten. The source material was naive CD4+ T cells from PBMCs. This sample's subset: CD45RA+ positively selected. These receptors all come from a young man in good health. Some clones in this sample may be carry-over from other donors' samples.

The chain employs TRBV6-1 and TRBJ1-5; perhaps TRBD1 as D (5 bases). The CDR3 is made up of 17 amino acids. V dropped 2 bases and J dropped 12 bases, with 26 bases sitting between them. Germline assignment: CDR1 MNHNS and CDR2 SASEGT. CDR3: CASSEIPARTGLAIQHF. CDR3 bases: TGTGCCAGCAGTGAAATCCCGGCTAGGACGGGACTGGCGATCCAGCATTTT.

This chain joins TRBV7-6 and TRBJ1-2, with 8 bases fitting TRBD1. CDR3 length equals 16 residues. Trimming took 5 bases from V and 8 from J; bases not matched to a gene: 16. CDR1 is SGHVS and CDR2 is FNYEAQ in the germline V gene. This CDR3 is CASSPQGQELYKGYTF. For the CDR3, the DNA is TGTGCCAGCAGCCCGCAGGGACAGGAGCTTTATAAGGGCTACACCTTC.

The chain couples TRBV25-1 to TRBJ1-1; D call uncertain. V lost 6 bases and J lost 10, with 12 bases in between. There are 11 residues in the CDR3. Germline V gives CDR1 MGHDK, CDR2 SYGVNS. CDR3 loop: CASRSPLGAFF. CDR3 DNA: TGTGCCAGCAGATCCCCTTTAGGAGCTTTCTTT.

The genes are TRBV13 and TRBJ1-4; D is perhaps TRBD1 (5 bases). The germline V gene has CDR1 PRHDT and CDR2 FYEKMQ (reference sequence). Trimming stripped 5 bases from V and 0 bases from J, with 16 bases between. The length of the CDR3 is 17 residues. CDR3 sequence: CASSIYGGDATNEKLFF. The CDR3 bases are TGTGCCAGCAGCATATACGGGGGGGACGCAACTAATGAAAAACTGTTTTTT.

Comments on this clone: The same CDR3 arises from other DNA sequences in this sample as well. The rearrangement links TRBV5-1 to TRBJ2-3, with a weak D call TRBD1 (5 bases). CDR1 SGHRS and CDR2 YFSETQ come from the germline V gene. This CDR3 has 13 residues. V was shortened by 1 base and J by 5 bases, with 8 bases between the two germline ends. The CDR3 here is CASSLSGLDTQYF. CDR3 sequence (DNA): TGCGCCAGCAGCTTGTCAGGGCTAGATACGCAGTATTTT.

The V and J genes are TRBV28 and TRBJ2-6; tentative D call: TRBD1 (6 bases). The germline CDR1 and CDR2 sequences are MDHEN and SYDVKM. The CDR3 has 16 amino acids. V lost 4 bases and J lost 1, with 11 bases in between. The CDR3 nucleotides are TGTGCCAGCAGTTCCCACACAGGGTCTGGGGCCAACGTCCTGACTTTC. It encodes CASSSHTGSGANVLTF.

The rearrangement joins TRBV28 to TRBJ2-7; D unclear. The V gene lost 3 bases and the J gene lost 0 bases, with 9 bases spanning the gap. Germline V lookup: CDR1 MDHEN, CDR2 SYDVKM. This CDR3 is built from 14 residues. DNA of the CDR3: TGTGCCAGCAGTTTCCGATGGGCCTCCTACGAGCAGTACTTC. Its translation: CASSFRWASYEQYF.

The chain combines TRBV5-3 with TRBJ2-7; D ambiguous. TRBV5-3 is treated as an ORF (open reading frame) with a function not yet certain. The germline V and J ends were trimmed by 2 bases and 3 bases, with 12 bases remaining between them. The CDR3 consists of 14 residues. The CDR3 sequence: CARSFRYLIYEQYF. DNA of the CDR3: TGTGCCAGAAGCTTCCGATACTTGATCTACGAGCAGTACTTC.

This chain connects TRBV11-3 to TRBJ2-7; D possibly corresponds to TRBD1 (5 bases). CDR1 is SGHNT and CDR2 is YENEEA in the germline V gene. The CDR3 length is 13 residues. Trimming removed 0 bases at V and 4 bases at J, with 7 bases between. The CDR3 DNA reads TGTGCCAGCAGCTTAGATCAGGGTTACGAGCAGTACTTC. Its translation is CASSLDQGYEQYF.

This chain connects TRBV12-2 to TRBJ1-5; TRBD1, the table's D call, was not compared with the DNA. TRBV12-2 is tagged as a pseudogene. The CDR3 spans 16 residues. The CDR3 DNA follows: TGTGCAAGTCGCCCCCGTCAGGGGGCGAGCAATCAGCCCCAGCATTTT. Translation: CASRPRQGASNQPQHF.

This rearrangement joins TRBV7-2 to TRBJ1-2; D may be TRBD1 (6 bases). Trimming pared 2 bases from V and 6 bases from J, leaving 10 bases between. Germline assignment: CDR1 SGHTA and CDR2 FQGNSA. The CDR3 is 13 residues long. CDR3 region: CASSLTGLNGYTF. For the CDR3, the DNA is TGTGCCAGCAGCTTAACAGGGCTCAATGGCTACACCTTC.

The chain carries TRBV7-8 and TRBJ2-5; D may match TRBD1 or TRBD2 (5 bases each). This CDR3 is 15 amino acids long. Trimming pared 3 bases from V and 4 bases from J, leaving 15 bases between. The germline V gene has CDR1 SGHVS and CDR2 FQNEAQ. CDR3 protein: CASSFGTPAGETQYF. The CDR3 nucleotides are TGTGCCAGCAGCTTTGGGACCCCCGCGGGAGAGACCCAGTACTTC. The full variable domain, with the rest looked up from reference TRBV7-8 and TRBJ2-5, is GAGVSQSPRYKVAKRGQDVALRCDPISGHVSLFWYQQALGQGPEFLTYFQNEAQLDKSGLPSDRFFAERPEGSVSTLKIQRTQQEDSAVYLCASSFGTPAGETQYFGPGTRLLVL.

As to this clone: Other DNA variants within this sample encode the same CDR3. The chain links TRBV7-9 to TRBJ1-2; the D is unclear. With 3 bases removed from V and 4 bases from J, the gap between germline ends came to 9 bases. Looked up from germline, CDR1 is SEHNR and CDR2 is FQNEAQ (reference sequence). This CDR3 spans 13 amino acids. CDR3 bases: TGTGCCAGCAGCTTGGGTCGGGGCTATGGCTACACCTTC. Its translation is CASSLGRGYGYTF.

The CDR3, as DNA: TGTGCCAGCAGTTTAGCTGGTGGCCGGAGGGATACGCAGTATTTT. This translates into CASSLAGGRRDTQYF. The chain recombines TRBV28 with TRBJ2-3, with D maybe TRBD2 (5 bases). Germline lookup yields CDR1 MDHEN and CDR2 SYDVKM. Trimming cost V 2 bases and J 6 bases, with 15 bases left between them. The length of the CDR3 is 15 residues. The variable domain in full, with the rest retrieved from reference TRBV28 and TRBJ2-3, is DVKVTQSSRYLVKRTGEKVFLECVQDMDHENMFWYRQDPGLGLRLIYFSYDVKMKEKGDIPEGYSVSREKKERFSLILESASTNQTSMYLCASSLAGGRRDTQYFGPGTRLTVL.